This T cell receptor (beta chain) was found in a study of radiotherapy plus CTLA-4 blockade in lung cancer. The study's findings and limits: Blood saw expansion of tumor-derived TCR clones after radiotherapy plus ipilimumab.

CDR3 length: 17 residues. CDR1 and CDR2 (germline): MGHRA, YSYEKL. Deletions cut 2 bases from V and 0 bases from J, with 17 bases between. The repertoire was sequenced with immunoSEQ multiplex PCR; TCRdb's copy has only in-frame clones and lacks some. The sample holds about 73,000 clones, about nine tenths seen once. The sample holds a few counts of this clone. Its antigen is unidentified. The sequence came from a human donor with non-small cell lung cancer that progressed on radiotherapy plus ipilimumab. Sequencing was performed on peripheral blood, taken from a patient treated with radiotherapy plus ipilimumab. The V call is TRBV4-1, the J call TRBJ2-7; TRBD2 is a possible D gene (6 bases). The CDR3, as DNA: TGCGCCAGCAGCCAATTCTCTGCGGGGTCACCCTCCTACGAGCAGTACTTC. Protein product: CASSQFSAGSPSYEQYF.